What follows describes a single T cell receptor beta chain. This sample is drawn from a study of blood T cell repertoires in COVID-19. The wider study: Acute and convalescent COVID-19 samples came from the United States, Italy and Spain.

The CDR3 contains 14 residues. Germline CDR1 reads MGHRA; CDR2 reads YSYEKL. Deletions cut 5 bases from V and 8 bases from J, with 15 bases between. In the original analysis: Reference gene primer amplification gave estimated nucleated cell counts. Here immunoSEQ multiplex PCR was the method, and the copy in TCRdb shows in-frame clones only, minus some. The V and J calls and clone size come from that table; D and trimming were worked out from the DNA. In the table there are about 94,000 clones, around 87% of which are singletons. The clonotype originates from a woman at least 80 years old with acute or convalescent COVID-19. Sequencing was done on a sample of peripheral blood. The genes are TRBV4-1 and TRBJ1-4, with a tentative D call TRBD1 (6 bases). CDR3 nucleotides: TGCGCCAGCAGCGCACAGGGCGTAAGCGAAAAACTGTTTTTT. Its protein product is CASSAQGVSEKLFF.